A single sample is the source of the 15 T cell receptor beta chains below, sequenced in a study of blood T cell repertoires in COVID-19. Measured with immunoSEQ multiplex PCR; TCRdb has only the in-frame clones, and not every one. The table shows 60,000 to 75,000 clones, with 76% occurring only once. Sample: peripheral blood. The receptors derive from a woman of 80 years or more with acute or convalescent COVID-19.

The rearrangement links TRBV3-1 (or the pseudogene TRBV3-2) to TRBJ2-7; D may be TRBD2 (5 bases). Germline CDR1 and CDR2: LGHDT and YNNKEL (reference sequence). This CDR3 is 14 amino acids long. Trimming removed 5 bases at V and 0 bases at J, with 11 bases between. CDR3 nucleotide sequence: TGTGCCAGCAGCGAAGGCGGGCTCTCCTACGAGCAGTACTTC. This translates into CASSEGGLSYEQYF.

This clone was detected only once. V and J are TRBV7-2 and TRBJ2-5, with D possibly being TRBD2 (5 bases). The V end was cut by 1 base, the J end by 4 bases, with 10 bases between. Germline values: CDR1 SGHTA, CDR2 FQGNSA. CDR3 size: 14 residues. The CDR3 reads CASSLGGPGETQYF. CDR3 DNA sequence: TGTGCCAGCAGCTTAGGAGGGCCGGGAGAGACCCAGTACTTC.

V gene TRBV30 combines with J gene TRBJ2-5; TRBD1 is a possible D gene (5 bases). Germline CDR1 is GTSNPN and CDR2 is SVGIG (reference sequence). The CDR3 covers 15 residues. Trimming cost V 0 bases and J 2 bases, with 13 bases left between them. The CDR3 bases are TGTGCCTGGAGTGTAGATGGGGCTCGTCAAGAGACCCAGTACTTC. Amino acids: CAWSVDGARQETQYF.

The CDR3: CSGRGIHYGYTF. CDR3 coding DNA: TGCAGCGGAAGGGGCATCCATTATGGCTACACCTTC. V and J are TRBV29-1 and TRBJ1-2; D might be TRBD1 (5 bases). Trimming took 7 bases from V and 5 from J, leaving 14 bases between them. Germline-derived CDR1 and CDR2 are SQVTM and ANQGSEA. The CDR3 consists of 12 residues.

This chain joins TRBV5-1 and TRBJ2-1; 9 bases are a match to TRBD2. Germline V gene lookup returns CDR1 SGHRS and CDR2 YFSETQ. The CDR3 sequence is 14 residues long. V lost 0 bases to trimming and J lost 8 bases; unmatched junction nucleotides: 3. In DNA form, the CDR3 reads TGCGCCAGCAGCTTGGCCGGGACTAGCTATGAGCAGTTCTTC. Translating gives CASSLAGTSYEQFF. Complete variable domain (other parts from reference TRBV5-1 and TRBJ2-1): KAGVTQTPRYLIKTRGQQVTLSCSPISGHRSVSWYQQTPGQGLQFLFEYFSETQRNKGNFPGRFSGRQFSNSRSEMNVSTLELGDSALYLCASSLAGTSYEQFFGPGTRLTVL.

This clone was recorded a few times. The rearrangement uses TRBV28 and TRBJ1-5, with 7 bases aligning to TRBD1. CDR3 length: 17 residues. Germline loops: CDR1 MDHEN, CDR2 SYDVKM. V shed 7 bases and J 0 bases; nucleotides not matched to a gene: 12. CDR3 sequence: CASTPTGSYYSNQPQHF. The CDR3 coding sequence is TGTGCCAGCACCCCGACAGGGAGTTACTATAGCAATCAGCCCCAGCATTTT.

The chain has TRBV27 and TRBJ1-2; 9 nucleotides match TRBD1. The germline CDR1 and CDR2 sequences are MNHEY and SMNVEV (reference sequence). The ends lost 5 bases at V and 3 bases at J; junction bases unmatched: 4. CDR3 length: 14 amino acids. In DNA, the CDR3 is TGTGCCAGCAGTCTCGGACAGGGGTACTATGGCTACACCTTC. This encodes CASSLGQGYYGYTF.

The gene calls are TRBV6-2 or TRBV6-3 and TRBJ1-2; D gene uncertain. Germline V gene sequence: CDR1 MNHEY, CDR2 SVGEGT. CDR3 size: 14 residues. Trimming cost V 2 bases and J 8 bases, with 15 bases left between them. CDR3 DNA sequence: TGTGCCAGCAGTTACGGTACGGGTACGAGCGGCTACACCTTC. Amino acids: CASSYGTGTSGYTF.

The rearrangement links TRBV2 to TRBJ1-5; D perhaps matches TRBD1 (6 bases). This CDR3 has 15 amino acids. Per germline, CDR1 SNHLY and CDR2 FYNNEI. V shed 6 bases and J shed 2 bases, with 14 bases lying between them. The CDR3 sequence: CASSERGTGNQPQHF. The CDR3 DNA reads TGTGCCAGCAGCGAGAGGGGGACGGGCAATCAGCCCCAGCATTTT. Combining the CDR3 with reference TRBV2 and TRBJ1-5 gives the whole variable domain EPEVTQTPSHQVTQMGQEVILRCVPISNHLYFYWYRQILGQKVEFLVSFYNNEISEKSEIFDDQFSVERPDGSNFTLKIRSTKLEDSAMYFCASSERGTGNQPQHFGDGTRLSIL.

The chain links TRBV6-2 or TRBV6-3 to TRBJ2-5, with 9 bases identical to TRBD2. V dropped 0 bases and J dropped 3; count of bases not matched to a gene: 5. Germline loops: CDR1 MNHEY, CDR2 SVGEGT. There are 16 residues in the CDR3. CDR3 DNA sequence: TGTGCCAGCAGTTACTCAGGCGGGAGGGGGAAAGAGACCCAGTACTTC. It yields the protein CASSYSGGRGKETQYF.

The V gene is TRBV24-1, the J gene TRBJ1-2; 9 bases align to TRBD1. Per germline, CDR1 KGHDR and CDR2 SFDVKD. Unmatched junction bases numbered 11, after V lost 4 bases and J lost 3 bases. The CDR3 has 17 residues. The CDR3 region is CATSDLTGGGLYYGYTF. For the CDR3, the DNA is TGTGCCACCAGTGACCTGACAGGGGGTGGGCTTTACTATGGCTACACCTTC.

This clone was seen more than once but under ten times. The identical CDR3 is also encoded by other nucleotide sequences in the sample. This sequence joins TRBV7-2 and TRBJ2-1; no definite D call. Between the trimmed V and J ends, which lost 1 base and 0 bases, there was a span of 7 bases. Germline V gives CDR1 SGHTA, CDR2 FQGNSA. The CDR3 covers 15 residues. As DNA, the CDR3 is TGTGCCAGCAGCTTAGGCTCGAGCTCCTACAATGAGCAGTTCTTC. This translates into CASSLGSSSYNEQFF.

The rearrangement uses TRBV11-3 and TRBJ1-1; D might be TRBD1 (5 bases). The CDR3 runs 14 residues. Germline V gives CDR1 SGHNT, CDR2 YENEEA. Deletions cut 2 bases from V and 3 bases from J, with 10 bases between. In DNA, the CDR3 is TGTGCCAGCAGCTTAAGGGGAGGGGACACTGAAGCTTTCTTT. This translates into CASSLRGGDTEAFF.

The chain links TRBV6-5 to TRBJ2-7; TRBD1 agrees at 11 bases. V lost 4 bases and J lost 7; bases outside the gene matches: 9. Germline assignment: CDR1 MNHEY and CDR2 SVGAGI. The CDR3 is 15 amino acids. Written as DNA, the CDR3 is TGTGCCAGCAGTTCTACCGGGACAGGGGGTGGGGAGCAGTACTTC. This gives the protein CASSSTGTGGGEQYF.

The V call is TRBV5-6, the J call TRBJ2-7; tentatively, D is TRBD2 (6 bases). Germline CDR1 and CDR2: SGHDT and YYEEEE. V lost 2 bases and J 5 bases, leaving 20 bases between the germline ends. The CDR3 is 16 residues long. CDR3 sequence: CASSFKTGTQADEQYF. The CDR3 bases are TGTGCCAGCAGCTTCAAAACCGGGACTCAGGCCGACGAGCAGTACTTC.